This T cell receptor (beta chain) was recorded in a study of shared clonotypes between healthy human individuals. All participating donors were Caucasian adults from Nashville, Tennessee. In the CD4+ fraction, cells were divided into CD45RA+ naive and CD45RA-negative memory subsets. This CDR3 has 15 residues. Trimming removed 3 bases from V and 6 bases from J, with 17 bases in between. CDR1 and CDR2 (germline): LNHDA, SQIVND (reference sequence). This clone was counted once. Here immunoSEQ multiplex PCR was the method, and the copy in TCRdb shows in-frame clones only, minus some. Altogether a few hundred thousand clones are present, 95% to 98% being singletons, with the ten largest covering 0.045% to 0.07%.

The sequenced sample was naive CD4+ T cells sorted from blood. Subset given: CD45RA+ positively selected. The TCR comes from a woman under 40 in good health. The chain recombines TRBV19 with TRBJ1-2; TRBD1 is a possible D gene (5 bases). The CDR3 protein is CASSIMTGTPDGYTF. The CDR3 coding sequence is TGTGCCAGTAGTATCATGACCGGGACGCCCGATGGCTACACCTTC.